These 11 T cell receptor beta chains were all obtained from the same sample, sequenced in a study of T cells after yellow fever vaccination. A single record per CDR3 protein comes from TCRdb applying MiXCR to the 5' RACE reads. The table records roughly 500,000 distinct CDR3 sequences, 15% to 20% of them present only once. The sample in question was PBMCs, obtained 15 days after the yellow fever booster vaccination. The receptor source for this set is a man aged 25 to 40 who received the YFV17D yellow fever vaccine.

The rearrangement uses TRBV6-6 and TRBJ2-7; tentative D call: TRBD2 (6 bases). The CDR3 length is 13 residues. Germline V gene data show CDR1 as MNHNY and CDR2 as SVGAGI (reference sequence). The V gene lost 7 bases and the J gene lost 6 bases, with 16 bases spanning the gap. In nucleotides, the CDR3 is TGTGCCAGCACCGACCCGGCGGGATCCGAGCAGTACTTC. Translated, it gives CASTDPAGSEQYF.

This chain links TRBV20-1 with TRBJ2-1; the match to TRBD2 covers 10 bases. The trim removed 3 bases at V and 9 bases at J, leaving 8 bases unmatched. This CDR3 spans 14 amino acids. The germline gives CDR1 DFQATT, CDR2 SNEGSKA (reference sequence). The CDR3 bases are TGCAGTGCTAGGACAGGGATAGCGGGAGGTGAGCAGTTCTTC. Translating gives CSARTGIAGGEQFF.

This clonotype was detected a few times. The chain is built from TRBV7-2 and TRBJ2-5, with D possibly TRBD2 on 5 matching bases. The CDR3 has 15 amino acids. Trimming cost V 1 base and J 4 bases, with 13 bases left between them. Germline CDR1 reads SGHTA; CDR2 reads FQGNSA. CDR3 region: CASSLVSGKAETQYF. The DNA for the CDR3 is TGTGCCAGCAGCTTAGTCTCCGGGAAGGCAGAGACCCAGTACTTC.

This clonotype was counted a few times. The CDR3 DNA is TGCAGCGTTGACTACAGCTCGACAGATACGCAGTATTTT. Its protein is CSVDYSSTDTQYF. The genes are TRBV29-1 and TRBJ2-3; the D is unclear. The CDR3 has 13 residues. CDR1 and CDR2 from the germline V gene are SQVTM and ANQGSEA. Between the trimmed V and J ends, which lost 3 bases and 3 bases, there was a span of 10 bases.

The chain has TRBV6-1 and TRBJ2-1; possible D gene TRBD2, 6 bases. The length of the CDR3 is 13 residues. V shed 9 bases and J shed 6 bases, with 15 bases lying between them. Looked up from germline, CDR1 is MNHNS and CDR2 is SASEGT. The CDR3 nucleotides read TGTGCCAGTTACGGGGGTGGGTTCAATGAGCAGTTCTTC. This codes for CASYGGGFNEQFF.

The gene calls are TRBV23-1 and TRBJ2-7, with 9 bases that match TRBD1. TRBV23-1 falls under the ORF class, with uncertain function. The V and J ends lost 6 bases and 3 bases, in that order; junction bases with no gene match: 15. This CDR3 is built from 17 residues. CDR3 amino acids: CASRHGGLQGALYEQYF. In DNA, the CDR3 is TGCGCCAGCAGGCATGGGGGTTTACAGGGGGCTCTCTACGAGCAGTACTTC.

This clonotype has a handful of counts. The chain carries TRBV4-2 and TRBJ2-2, with a weak D call TRBD2 (6 bases). The CDR3 loop spans 17 amino acids. The germline gives CDR1 LGHNA, CDR2 YNFKEQ. V shed 1 base and J shed 6 bases, with 18 bases lying between them. The chain's CDR3 is CASSQVAATGSPGELFF. CDR3 DNA sequence: TGTGCCAGCAGCCAAGTCGCGGCGACCGGGAGTCCCGGGGAGCTGTTTTTT.

The rearrangement uses TRBV10-3 and TRBJ2-7; D call uncertain. The CDR3 totals 16 residues. Germline CDR1 and CDR2: ENHRY and SYGVKD. V was pared by 0 bases and J by 3 bases, with 15 bases between. The DNA of the CDR3 is TGTGCCATCAGTGAGTCAACAGTTGGTTCCTACTACGAGCAGTACTTC. It specifies CAISESTVGSYYEQYF.

This clonotype has more than one count but fewer than ten. The chain combines TRBV30 with TRBJ1-5; no reliable D call. Deletions cut 1 base from V and 3 bases from J, with 4 bases between. Germline CDR1 is GTSNPN and CDR2 is SVGIG (reference sequence). This CDR3 region has 12 residues. The CDR3 region has the DNA TGTGCCTGGAGTGACTTCAATCAGCCCCAGCATTTT. As protein: CAWSDFNQPQHF. Variable domain in full (rest from reference TRBV30 and TRBJ1-5): SQTIHQWPATLVQPVGSPLSLECTVEGTSNPNLYWYRQAAGRGLQLLFYSVGIGQISSEVPQNLSASRPQDRQFILSSKKLLLSDSGFYLCAWSDFNQPQHFGDGTRLSIL.

Only a few counts were recorded for this clonotype. The rearrangement uses TRBV6-5 and TRBJ2-7; no reliable D call. CDR1 is MNHEY, CDR2 SVGAGI, per germline. The CDR3 has 13 amino acids. V was clipped by 2 bases and J by 3 bases, with 8 bases between them. CDR3 amino acids: CASSYGKGYEQYF. The CDR3 DNA sequence: TGTGCCAGCAGTTACGGTAAAGGCTACGAGCAGTACTTC.

This clonotype was observed a few times. This chain links TRBV20-1 with TRBJ2-1; D gene uncertain. The V end was cut by 6 bases, the J end by 4 bases, with 13 bases between. The V gene's germline CDR1 is DFQATT and CDR2 SNEGSKA (reference sequence). The CDR3 sequence is 13 residues long. CDR3 amino acids: CSAQGYKYNEQFF. The CDR3 nucleotides are TGCAGTGCCCAAGGCTACAAGTACAATGAGCAGTTCTTC.